These 22 T cell receptor beta chains share one sample of origin, sequenced in a study of cytomegalovirus exposure and HLA in healthy donors. The PCR had 60 Vbeta and 13 Jbeta primers. Some clones are missing from TCRdb's copy, which holds only in-frame ones; the method was immunoSEQ multiplex PCR. Of about 130,000 clones listed, around 72% are singletons. What was sequenced was PBMCs. These receptors all stem from a man aged 18 to 30 in good health and CMV-seropositive.

The genes are TRBV9 and TRBJ2-7; possible D gene TRBD2, 6 bases. Trimming pared 1 base from V and 0 bases from J, leaving 11 bases between. The V gene's germline CDR1 is SGDLS and CDR2 YYNGEE. The CDR3 contains 15 residues. CDR3 nucleotide sequence: TGTGCCAGCAGCGTAAGTGTCGGGGGCTCCTACGAGCAGTACTTC. It specifies CASSVSVGGSYEQYF.

CDR3 amino acids: CASSWAGGFTDTQYF. The CDR3 coding sequence is TGTGCCAGCAGTTGGGCGGGGGGGTTCACAGATACGCAGTATTTT. This rearrangement joins TRBV28 to TRBJ2-3; 9 bases agree with TRBD2. This CDR3 has 15 residues. Unmatched junction bases numbered 4, after V lost 4 bases and J lost 2 bases. The V gene's germline CDR1 is MDHEN and CDR2 SYDVKM.

This sequence joins TRBV13 and TRBJ2-7; 10 nucleotides line up with TRBD2. With 2 bases clipped from V and 0 bases from J, the junction kept 4 bases outside the gene matches. This CDR3 comprises 16 residues. CDR1 and CDR2 from the germline V gene are PRHDT and FYEKMQ (reference sequence). The CDR3 reads CASSLRSGGSSYEQYF. For the CDR3, the DNA is TGTGCCAGCAGCTTACGTAGCGGGGGGAGCTCCTACGAGCAGTACTTC.

This sequence joins TRBV27 and TRBJ2-3; 10 positions match TRBD2. From germline, CDR1 is MNHEY and CDR2 SMNVEV (reference sequence). The CDR3 is made up of 14 amino acids. The ends lost 2 bases at V and 7 bases at J; junction bases unmatched: 3. CDR3 bases: TGTGCCAGCAGTTTAGTAGCGGGGGGAAATACGCAGTATTTT. Its translation is CASSLVAGGNTQYF.

This clone was recorded a few times. Compared with germline, one end of the junction differs, possibly owing to a read error. The genes are TRBV7-9 and TRBJ2-7; maybe TRBD1 (6 bases). Germline V CDR1 and CDR2: SEHNR, FQNEAQ (reference sequence). The CDR3 covers 15 residues. The chain's CDR3 is CSSSQRGQLVSEQYF. Written as DNA, the CDR3 is TGTTCCAGCAGCCAACGGGGACAACTGGTATCCGAGCAGTACTTC.

This clone was seen only once. V and J are TRBV7-8 and TRBJ2-1, with TRBD1 as a possible D gene (6 bases). The CDR3 length is 15 residues. The V gene's germline CDR1 is SGHVS and CDR2 FQNEAQ. Deletions cut 0 bases from V and 4 bases from J, with 10 bases between. The CDR3, as DNA: TGTGCCAGCAGCTTAGCGGAAGGGGGATACAATGAGCAGTTCTTC. It translates to CASSLAEGGYNEQFF.

This rearrangement joins TRBV29-1 to TRBJ2-3; 8 bases fit TRBD2. The trim removed 6 bases at V and 1 base at J, leaving 12 bases unmatched. CDR3 length: 16 residues. CDR1 is SQVTM and CDR2 is ANQGSEA in the germline V gene. CDR3 in amino acids: CSVGGGGSLGTDTQYF. CDR3 DNA sequence: TGCAGCGTGGGGGGCGGGGGGTCGTTGGGCACAGATACGCAGTATTTT.

This rearrangement joins TRBV4-1 to TRBJ1-6; D uncertain. Trimming removed 1 base from V and 4 bases from J, with 5 bases in between. The CDR3 is made up of 14 amino acids. The germline CDR1 and CDR2 sequences are MGHRA and YSYEKL. The CDR3 loop reads CASSQVSYNSPLHF. CDR3 DNA sequence: TGCGCCAGCAGCCAAGTGTCTTATAATTCACCCCTCCACTTT.

The J gene is TRBJ1-4, the V gene TRBV28; D is unclear. Germline assignment: CDR1 MDHEN and CDR2 SYDVKM. The CDR3 length is 15 residues. The V end lost 5 bases, the J end lost 5 bases, and 15 bases lay between the germline ends. CDR3 in DNA: TGTGCCAGCAGTCCCCCCGCGGGGTCAAATGAAAAACTGTTTTTT. Translating gives CASSPPAGSNEKLFF.

V is TRBV19 and J is TRBJ1-3; no clear D. Deletions cut 6 bases from V and 0 bases from J, with 15 bases between. CDR1 is LNHDA, CDR2 SQIVND, per germline (reference sequence). This CDR3 region has 16 residues. The CDR3 sequence: CASRSPNWSSGNTIYF. As DNA, the CDR3 is TGTGCCAGTAGAAGTCCCAATTGGAGCTCTGGAAACACCATATATTTT.

This chain links TRBV5-1 with TRBJ2-1; possibly TRBD2 for D (5 bases). V shed 2 bases and J shed 5 bases, with 11 bases lying between them. Germline V gives CDR1 SGHRS, CDR2 YFSETQ. There are 14 residues in the CDR3. The CDR3 DNA is TGCGCCAGCAGCTTAAGGACTCATAACAATGAGCAGTTCTTC. This sequence encodes CASSLRTHNNEQFF.

The sample holds one count of this clone. The chain recombines TRBV30 with TRBJ1-4, with 7 bases that match TRBD1. With V trimmed by 2 bases and J by 8 bases, 14 bases remained unmatched. The length of the CDR3 is 16 residues. Germline V lookup: CDR1 GTSNPN, CDR2 SVGIG (reference sequence). CDR3 coding DNA: TGTGCCTGGAGTTCAACCGGGCGGACAGGTTACGAAAAACTGTTTTTT. Its translation is CAWSSTGRTGYEKLFF.

The chain employs TRBV23-1 and TRBJ2-7; 7 bases line up with TRBD1. TRBV23-1 is given ORF status, its function remaining uncertain. V shed 0 bases and J 2 bases; nucleotides not matched to a gene: 4. This CDR3 region has 15 residues. The CDR3 here is CASSQSTGPTYEQYF. The CDR3 DNA reads TGCGCCAGCAGTCAATCGACAGGGCCTACCTACGAGCAGTACTTC.

V gene TRBV18 combines with J gene TRBJ2-3; D is unresolved. The CDR3 consists of 13 residues. Trimming removed 3 bases at V and 2 bases at J, with 6 bases between. Germline V gene data show CDR1 as KGHSH and CDR2 as LQKENI. Here the CDR3 DNA reads TGTGCCAGCTCACCCTCCCTCACAGATACGCAGTATTTT. Residues: CASSPSLTDTQYF.

This clone appeared a single time. Written as DNA, the CDR3 is TGTGCCAGCAGCTTAGGGGGGCTGACAGATACGCAGTATTTT. Its protein is CASSLGGLTDTQYF. The V and J genes are TRBV7-9 and TRBJ2-3, with D perhaps matching TRBD1 (6 bases). The CDR3 extends over 14 amino acids. Germline V CDR1 and CDR2: SEHNR, FQNEAQ (reference sequence). Trimming took off 1 base at V and 3 bases at J, with 8 bases between the two ends.

This clone was detected a few times. CDR3 in DNA: TGTGCCATCAGTGATAGCGGCACAGATACGCAGTATTTT. Its translation: CAISDSGTDTQYF. The chain combines TRBV10-3 with TRBJ2-3; TRBD2 might be the D (5 bases). Germline V gene data show CDR1 as ENHRY and CDR2 as SYGVKD. V lost 3 bases and J 1 base, leaving 5 bases between the germline ends. The CDR3 contains 13 residues.

The chain employs TRBV4-3 and TRBJ2-5; D unclear. This CDR3 is 14 amino acids long. V lost 2 bases and J 5 bases, leaving 12 bases between the germline ends. Germline CDR1 reads LGHNA; CDR2 reads YSLEER. DNA of the CDR3: TGCGCCAGCAGCCAATGGTCCGCCCGGGAGACCCAGTACTTC. This codes for CASSQWSARETQYF.

V and J are TRBV7-9 and TRBJ1-5; TRBD1 might be the D (5 bases). Trimming removed 5 bases from V and 9 bases from J, with 14 bases in between. Per germline, CDR1 SEHNR and CDR2 FQNEAQ (reference sequence). The CDR3 length is 13 residues. The CDR3 nucleotides read TGTGCCAGCAGCCAAGCAGGGTTAGGGCCCCAGCATTTT. Residues: CASSQAGLGPQHF.

CDR3 protein: CASSSPRGGPRSSYNSPLHF. The CDR3 coding sequence is TGTGCCAGCAGTTCCCCACGAGGGGGCCCACGTAGCTCCTATAATTCACCCCTCCACTTT. The V gene is TRBV28, the J gene TRBJ1-6; 7 bases map to TRBD1. There are 20 residues in the CDR3. Germline V CDR1 and CDR2: MDHEN, SYDVKM. With 4 bases clipped from V and 0 bases from J, the junction kept 15 bases outside the gene matches. Full variable domain (outside the CDR3, taken from reference TRBV28 and TRBJ1-6): DVKVTQSSRYLVKRTGEKVFLECVQDMDHENMFWYRQDPGLGLRLIYFSYDVKMKEKGDIPEGYSVSREKKERFSLILESASTNQTSMYLCASSSPRGGPRSSYNSPLHFGNGTRLTVT.

This clone has just a few counts. The chain couples TRBV4-1 to TRBJ1-6, with unresolved D. The CDR3 runs 15 residues. Per the germline V gene, CDR1 is MGHRA and CDR2 is YSYEKL. V was shortened by 0 bases and J by 5 bases, with 8 bases between the two germline ends. The chain's CDR3 is CASSQDTGNNSPLHF. CDR3 sequence (DNA): TGCGCCAGCAGCCAAGATACGGGAAATAATTCACCCCTCCACTTT.

A remark on this clone: Compared with germline, one end of the junction differs, possibly owing to a read error. Additional DNA sequences in this sample encode the identical CDR3. V is TRBV9 and J is TRBJ1-1, with a weak D call TRBD1 (5 bases). Germline V lookup: CDR1 SGDLS, CDR2 YYNGEE. The CDR3 contains 14 residues. This CDR3 is CASSVAGSNTEAFF. DNA of the CDR3: TGTGCCAGCAGCGTAGCAGGGTCTAACACCGAAGCTTTCTTT.

This clone was seen a handful of times. The rearrangement joins TRBV7-8 to TRBJ2-5; TRBD2 might be the D (5 bases). Trimming removed 5 bases at V and 5 bases at J, with 21 bases between. Germline V CDR1 and CDR2: SGHVS, FQNEAQ. The CDR3 runs to 16 residues. The CDR3 region has the DNA TGTGCCAGCAGCCCTCTCCTAGGCGGGTCCGGGGAGACCCAGTACTTC. Translated: CASSPLLGGSGETQYF.